The 21 T cell receptor beta chains below all came from one sample that was sequenced in a study of response to subunit inactivated influenza vaccine listed by TCRdb under 2018. Receptors were amplified or captured by RT-PCR. The sequencer was an Illumina HiSeq 2500. Using fastp trimming at Q25 and MiXCR clonotype assembly, TCRdb reanalyzed the public sequencing data and kept in-frame beta chains. Rows matching on CDR3 protein sequence are summarized as one entry with the most common DNA and genes. Recorded for this sample are some 200,000 distinct CDR3 sequences; roughly 12% of them occurred a single time. Approximately 30% of the sample is held by the ten biggest clonotypes. Separately, the same data were catalogued under a study of T cells expressing NK-cell markers. The second study, in turn, reports: TCR beta cDNA libraries were prepared using 5'RACE template switching, which introduced a universal primer site and unique molecular identifiers.

Sample: CD8+ T cells sorted from PBMCs, taken roughly 12 days after vaccination. These receptors were collected from a man aged 45-60 years who received an inactivated influenza vaccine. Donor details come from another sample of the same person, matched by shared clones.

There are a few counts of this clonotype. The chain combines TRBV29-1 with TRBJ2-7, with TRBD2 as a possible D gene (5 bases). CDR1 is SQVTM and CDR2 is ANQGSEA in the germline V gene. Trimming shortened V by 2 bases and J by 2 bases, and 19 bases separated the two germline ends. This CDR3 contains 16 residues. The CDR3 region has the DNA TGCAGCGTTGAAATGGTTGGCAGCGGAAATCCCTACGAGCAGTACTTC. Its translation is CSVEMVGSGNPYEQYF.

In its sample, this clonotype was seen many times. The CDR3 DNA follows: TGTGCCAGCAGTTCCGGGGAATCCTCCTACAATGAGCAGTTCTTC. Translation gives CASSSGESSYNEQFF. The V and J genes are TRBV12-3 or TRBV12-4 and TRBJ2-1; maybe TRBD2 (5 bases). CDR3 length: 15 residues. Trimming pared 4 bases from V and 0 bases from J, leaving 10 bases between.

The chain couples TRBV12-3 or TRBV12-4 to TRBJ2-7; weak D call: TRBD2 (5 bases). This CDR3 is 14 amino acids long. V lost 0 bases and J lost 6, with 12 bases in between. The CDR3 coding sequence is TGTGCCAGCAGTTTAGCGAGGACTCCAAGCGAGCAGTACTTC. Protein: CASSLARTPSEQYF.

This clonotype was observed a few times. CDR3 sequence: CASSNSRGRTGDTEAFF. The DNA of the CDR3 is TGTGCCAGTAGTAATTCCCGGGGGCGTACGGGAGACACTGAAGCTTTCTTT. The chain recombines TRBV19 with TRBJ1-1, with a possible D match to TRBD1 (6 bases). Per germline, CDR1 LNHDA and CDR2 SQIVND (reference sequence). The V gene lost 4 bases and the J gene lost 3 bases, with 21 bases spanning the gap. The CDR3 spans 17 residues.

The chain employs TRBV4-3 and TRBJ2-1, with D perhaps TRBD1 or TRBD2 (7 bases each). The CDR3 has 18 residues. V was pared by 3 bases and J by 6 bases, with 24 bases between. CDR1 and CDR2 (germline): LGHNA, YSLEER. CDR3 amino acids: CASSHARGGDSRSNEQFF. The CDR3 coding sequence is TGCGCCAGCAGCCACGCCAGAGGGGGGGACAGTAGAAGCAATGAGCAGTTCTTC.

The DNA of the CDR3 is TGTGCCAGCAGTGAGGTACAGGGTCCCAACTATGGCTACACCTTC. It encodes CASSEVQGPNYGYTF. J is TRBJ1-2 and V is TRBV2; D perhaps matches TRBD1 (6 bases). Germline loops: CDR1 SNHLY, CDR2 FYNNEI. The germline V and J ends were trimmed by 3 bases and 2 bases, with 13 bases remaining between them. The CDR3 sequence is 15 residues long.

This clonotype was counted ten times or more. The chain couples TRBV29-1 to TRBJ2-1; maybe TRBD2 (7 bases). Trimming stripped 8 bases from V and 2 bases from J, with 19 bases between. There are 15 residues in the CDR3. Germline V gene lookup returns CDR1 SQVTM and CDR2 ANQGSEA. CDR3 residues: CSFRRGEGPYNEQFF. The CDR3 DNA sequence: TGCAGCTTTCGGAGGGGGGAGGGACCCTACAATGAGCAGTTCTTC.

The rearrangement links TRBV27 to TRBJ2-3; D call uncertain. From germline, CDR1 is MNHEY and CDR2 SMNVEV (reference sequence). The CDR3 extends over 13 amino acids. Trimming cost V 5 bases and J 4 bases, with 10 bases left between them. The CDR3: CASSIDNPDTQYF. The CDR3 DNA reads as TGTGCCAGCAGTATCGACAACCCAGATACGCAGTATTTT.

V is TRBV15 and J is TRBJ2-1; 10 positions match TRBD2. The V gene's germline CDR1 is LNHNV and CDR2 YYDKDF (reference sequence). J was trimmed by 4 bases and V by 0 bases; bases with no gene match: 3. The CDR3 sequence is 16 residues long. CDR3: CATSRELAGFYNEQFF. CDR3 DNA sequence: TGTGCCACCAGCAGAGAACTAGCGGGGTTTTACAATGAGCAGTTCTTC.

The table lists this clonotype with a few counts. The chain carries TRBV4-3 and TRBJ2-1; 7 positions agree with TRBD2. The J segment lost 0 bases and the V segment lost 0 bases, leaving 5 bases of the junction unmatched. CDR3 length: 17 amino acids. Germline loops: CDR1 LGHNA, CDR2 YSLEER. The CDR3 DNA sequence: TGCGCCAGCAGCCAAGATTTGGGCGGGAGCTCCTACAATGAGCAGTTCTTC. Translating gives CASSQDLGGSSYNEQFF.

This clonotype was seen a few times. The V gene is TRBV6-9, the J gene TRBJ2-2; 12 bases line up with TRBD1. V dropped 4 bases and J dropped 2; count of bases not matched to a gene: 23. This CDR3 is built from 23 residues. Germline V gene sequence: CDR1 MNHGY, CDR2 SVAAGI. The CDR3 DNA is TGTGCCAGCAGTTCTTTAGTGCCGGGGACAGGGGGCAGTCGGGTGCCTAACACCGGGGAGCTGTTTTTT. Protein: CASSSLVPGTGGSRVPNTGELFF.

The chain has TRBV4-1 and TRBJ2-7; 7 nucleotides line up with TRBD1. The CDR3 length is 17 residues. V dropped 0 bases and J dropped 1; count of bases not matched to a gene: 9. Germline CDR1 and CDR2: MGHRA and YSYEKL. The CDR3: CASSQDYGRGFSYEQYF. The DNA for the CDR3 is TGCGCCAGCAGCCAAGATTATGGCAGGGGGTTTTCCTACGAGCAGTACTTC.

This clonotype was seen a handful of times. The chain couples TRBV29-1 to TRBJ2-5; D is possibly TRBD1 (6 bases). Germline V lookup: CDR1 SQVTM, CDR2 ANQGSEA. Trimming shortened V by 0 bases and J by 4 bases, and 12 bases separated the two germline ends. The CDR3 consists of 14 residues. CDR3: CSVEDLGGGETQYF. The CDR3 DNA reads TGCAGCGTTGAAGATCTAGGGGGTGGAGAGACCCAGTACTTC.

J is TRBJ2-3 and V is TRBV5-1, with D possibly being TRBD1 (6 bases). Germline-derived CDR1 and CDR2 are SGHRS and YFSETQ. V was clipped by 4 bases and J by 4 bases, with 7 bases between them. There are 12 residues in the CDR3. CDR3 bases: TGCGCCAGCAGCACAGGGTCAGATACGCAGTATTTT. Translated, it gives CASSTGSDTQYF.

This chain links TRBV2 with TRBJ2-1, with D hard to call. Trimming shortened V by 7 bases and J by 2 bases, and 9 bases separated the two germline ends. From germline, CDR1 is SNHLY and CDR2 FYNNEI. The CDR3 loop spans 13 amino acids. The CDR3 reads CASKAAPYNEQFF. The DNA for the CDR3 is TGTGCCAGCAAAGCAGCCCCCTACAATGAGCAGTTCTTC.

This clonotype showed up just a few times. V is TRBV11-2 and J is TRBJ2-7; possibly TRBD1 for D (6 bases). Germline CDR1 SGHAT, CDR2 FQNNGV. V was shortened by 4 bases and J by 4 bases, with 17 bases between the two germline ends. The CDR3 covers 15 residues. In DNA form, the CDR3 reads TGTGCCAGCAGCTCGTCAAGGGACATTCTGTACGAGCAGTACTTC. This codes for CASSSSRDILYEQYF.

The V and J genes are TRBV6-1 and TRBJ1-2; D unresolved. This CDR3 has 18 residues. Per the germline V gene, CDR1 is MNHNS and CDR2 is SASEGT. Trimming removed 1 base at V and 0 bases at J, with 18 bases between. CDR3 sequence reads: CASSEVFIEAAPNYGYTF. The DNA of the CDR3 is TGTGCCAGCAGTGAAGTCTTTATTGAGGCGGCTCCTAACTATGGCTACACCTTC.

There are many counts of this clonotype. The V and J genes are TRBV10-3 and TRBJ2-3, with TRBD1 identical over 12 bases. The CDR3 runs to 16 residues. Germline CDR1 and CDR2: ENHRY and SYGVKD. V shed 6 bases, J shed 5 bases, and the junction held 9 bases outside the gene matches. The CDR3 nucleotides are TGTGCCATCAGCAACTCTTGGGACAGGGGGCAAGATACGCAGTATTTT. Translation: CAISNSWDRGQDTQYF.

This clonotype was recorded a few times. The rearrangement joins TRBV20-1 to TRBJ2-5, with 12 positions matching TRBD2. CDR1 DFQATT and CDR2 SNEGSKA come from the germline V gene (reference sequence). The CDR3 has 13 residues. Trimming at V came to 4 bases and at J to 5 bases, leaving 2 bases not matched to a gene. The CDR3 DNA is TGCAGTGCTATAGGACTAGCGGGGGAGACCCAGTACTTC. Amino acid sequence: CSAIGLAGETQYF.

V is TRBV6-1 and J is TRBJ2-5; 12 bases are a match to TRBD2. V was clipped by 6 bases and J by 5 bases; unmatched bases: 7. CDR3 length equals 15 residues. Germline CDR1 MNHNS, CDR2 SASEGT. In DNA, the CDR3 is TGTGCCAGCAGGCGACTAGCGGGAGTACCTGAGACCCAGTACTTC. Translated: CASRRLAGVPETQYF.

The chain uses TRBV10-1 and TRBJ2-1; TRBD1 might be the D (5 bases). This CDR3 spans 14 amino acids. V lost 1 base, J lost 5 bases, and 9 bases lay in between. Per the germline V gene, CDR1 is WNHNN and CDR2 is SYGVQD (reference sequence). This CDR3 reads CASSEWGRDNEQFF. CDR3 bases: TGCGCCAGCAGTGAGTGGGGCAGGGACAATGAGCAGTTCTTC.